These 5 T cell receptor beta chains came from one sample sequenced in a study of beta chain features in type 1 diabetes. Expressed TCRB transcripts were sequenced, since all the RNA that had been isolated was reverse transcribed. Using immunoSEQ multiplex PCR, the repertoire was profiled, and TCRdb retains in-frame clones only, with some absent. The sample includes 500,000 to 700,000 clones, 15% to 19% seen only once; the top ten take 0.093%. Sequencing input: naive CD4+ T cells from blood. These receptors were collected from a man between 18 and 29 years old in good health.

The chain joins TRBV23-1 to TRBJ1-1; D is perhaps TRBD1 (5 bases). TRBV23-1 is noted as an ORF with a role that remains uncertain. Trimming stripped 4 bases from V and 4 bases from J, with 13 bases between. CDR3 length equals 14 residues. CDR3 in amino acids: CASSLPGGSTEAFF. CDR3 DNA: TGCGCCAGCAGTCTCCCGGGGGGGTCCACTGAAGCTTTCTTT.

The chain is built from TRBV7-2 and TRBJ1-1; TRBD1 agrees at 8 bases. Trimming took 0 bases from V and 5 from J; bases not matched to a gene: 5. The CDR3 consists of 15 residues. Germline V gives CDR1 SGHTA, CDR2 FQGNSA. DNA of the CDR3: TGTGCCAGCAGCTTAGCTGGGCAGGGGGCGACTGAAGCTTTCTTT. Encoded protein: CASSLAGQGATEAFF.

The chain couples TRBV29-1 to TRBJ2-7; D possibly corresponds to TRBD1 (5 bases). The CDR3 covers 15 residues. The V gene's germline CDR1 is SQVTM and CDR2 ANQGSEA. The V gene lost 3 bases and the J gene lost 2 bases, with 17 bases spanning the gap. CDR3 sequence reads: CSVDLFRGNAYEQYF. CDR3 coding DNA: TGCAGCGTTGATCTTTTTAGGGGCAATGCCTACGAGCAGTACTTC.

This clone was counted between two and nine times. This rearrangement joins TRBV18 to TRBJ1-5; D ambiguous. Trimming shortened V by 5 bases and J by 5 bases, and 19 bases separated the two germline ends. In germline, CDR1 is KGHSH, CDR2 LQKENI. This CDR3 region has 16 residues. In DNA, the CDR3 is TGTGCCAGCTCATCCGCCGGAGTCACTCGGGATCAGCCCCAGCATTTT. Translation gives CASSSAGVTRDQPQHF.

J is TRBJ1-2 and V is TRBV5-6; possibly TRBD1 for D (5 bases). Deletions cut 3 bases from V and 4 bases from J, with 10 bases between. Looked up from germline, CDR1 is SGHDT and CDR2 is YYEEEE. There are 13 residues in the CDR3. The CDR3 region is CASSSGTSYGYTF. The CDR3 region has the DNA TGTGCCAGCAGCTCGGGGACGAGCTATGGCTACACCTTC.